A selection of T cell receptor beta chains follows, all from one sample in a study of shared clonotypes between healthy human individuals. Assay used: immunoSEQ multiplex PCR; TCRdb lists only in-frame clones, some missing. The table lists some 580,000 clones, roughly 98% of them singletons, with 0.3% in the top ten. The sequencing sample was made of naive CD8+ T cells sorted from blood. The receptors were gathered from a man aged 25-45 years in good health. Each CDR3 is given with its conserved first and last residue. The D gene is left open where the match is weak. For some rows the clone size is stated as once, few or many, or as a class when expanded; others skip it.

TRBD2,TRBV10-3,TRBJ2-3,-,TGTGCCATCAGTGCGGGACTAGCGGGAGGGAGCACAGATACGCAGTATTTT,CAISAGLAGGSTDTQYF
-,TRBV27,TRBJ1-2,-,TGTGCCAGCAGTTTATCGGGGTCTGGGGGTGGCTACACCTTC,CASSLSGSGGGYTF
TRBD2,TRBV14,TRBJ2-3,-,TGTGCCAGCAGCTCCCTAGCTAGCGGGAGTGGAGATACGCAGTATTTT,CASSSLASGSGDTQYF
-,TRBV15,TRBJ2-6,-,TGTGCCACCAGCAGTTTGGGCTCTGGGGCCAACGTCCTGACTTTC,CATSSLGSGANVLTF
-,TRBV29-1,TRBJ1-2,-,TGCAGCGTTGGGGGGGCCGGCTATGGCTACACCTTC,CSVGGAGYGYTF
TRBD1,TRBV9,TRBJ1-1,-,TGTGCCAGCAGCTCCACCACGGACAGGGGCCCTGAAGCTTTCTTT,CASSSTTDRGPEAFF
TRBD2,TRBV4-1,TRBJ2-2,-,TGCGCCAGCAGCCCCCCGGGACTAGTTGTTACCGGGGAGCTGTTTTTT,CASSPPGLVVTGELFF
TRBD2,TRBV9,TRBJ2-7,-,TGTGCCAGCAGCCCCGGGGGGGGCGGCGAGCAGTACTTC,CASSPGGGGEQYF
-,TRBV11-2,TRBJ1-3,-,TGTGCCAGCAGCCAGGACGGGTTCTCTGGAAACACCATATATTTT,CASSQDGFSGNTIYF
-,TRBV9,TRBJ1-2,-,TGTGCCAGCAGCCCCGAGGGATTCGTTTTAGGCTATGGCTACACCTTC,CASSPEGFVLGYGYTF
-,TRBV11-2,TRBJ2-1,once,TGTGCCAGCAGCCCCCGGGACGGGAGTAAGTTCTTC,CASSPRDGSKFF
-,TRBV5-1,TRBJ1-5,-,TGCGCCAGCAGCTTGGACGGATTGCGGCCCCAGCATTTT,CASSLDGLRPQHF
-,TRBV5-1,TRBJ2-3,-,TGCGCCAGCAAATCGGGGTGGGATAGCACAGATACGCAGTATTTT,CASKSGWDSTDTQYF
TRBD1,TRBV6-5,TRBJ1-4,-,TGTGCCAGCAGTTACTACCGGGACAGGGTCGAAAAACTGTTTTTT,CASSYYRDRVEKLFF
-,TRBV29-1,TRBJ1-5,-,TGCAGCGTGATAGTATCAGGGGCCCAGCATTTT,CSVIVSGAQHF
-,TRBV4-1,TRBJ1-2,-,TGCGCCAGCAGCCAAGTTGGCGGGAATCGAGTCGATGGCTACACCTTC,CASSQVGGNRVDGYTF
TRBD2,TRBV13,TRBJ2-7,-,TGTGCCAGCAGCTTTCTAGGCGGGGGGTACTACGAGCAGTACTTC,CASSFLGGGYYEQYF
-,TRBV11-2,TRBJ2-2,-,TGTGCCAGCAGCAATACCGGGGAGCTGTTTTTT,CASSNTGELFF
-,TRBV2,TRBJ2-1,-,TGTGCCAGGCGAGAGACCCACTACAATGAGCAGTTCTTC,CARRETHYNEQFF
-,TRBV29-1,TRBJ2-5,-,TGCAGCGCGCGGAGGGCTCAAGAGACCCAGTACTTC,CSARRAQETQYF
TRBD2,TRBV27,TRBJ2-3,-,TGTGCCAGCACGGGGGGGCCAGATACGCAGTATTTT,CASTGGPDTQYF
TRBD2,TRBV7-8,TRBJ2-7,-,TGTGCCAGCAGCCTAGGCGGGAGGGAGAGGTACGAGCAGTACTTC,CASSLGGRERYEQYF
-,TRBV11-2,TRBJ2-2,-,TGTGCCAGCAGCTTGGGGAGGTGGGACACCGGGGAGCTGTTTTTT,CASSLGRWDTGELFF
-,TRBV6-6,TRBJ2-5,-,TGTGCCAGCAGTTACTCGAGGGGGGAGACCCAGTACTTC,CASSYSRGETQYF
-,TRBV7-9,TRBJ2-3,-,TGTGCCAGCAGCTTAGGTGGCAGGGGTTTAGTTTGGACAGATACGCAGTATTTT,CASSLGGRGLVWTDTQYF
TRBD1,TRBV27,TRBJ2-3,-,TGTGCCAGCAGTTTACCTGGACAGGGGGGAGAGACGCAGTATTTT,CASSLPGQGGETQYF
TRBD1,TRBV4-1,TRBJ2-7,-,TGCGCCAGCAGCCAAGCCCAGGGGGCTACCTACGAGCAGTACTTC,CASSQAQGATYEQYF
-,TRBV5-5,TRBJ1-1,-,TGTGCCAGCAGCTTGGCCGGCGGCGGCTTGAACACTGAAGCTTTCTTT,CASSLAGGGLNTEAFF
-,TRBV5-1,TRBJ2-1,-,TGCGCCAGCAGCCAATGGACTAACCCCGCCTACAATGAGCAGTTCTTC,CASSQWTNPAYNEQFF
-,TRBV9,TRBJ2-7,-,TGTGCCAGCAGCGTAGACGGGATCGAAGACGAGCAGTACTTC,CASSVDGIEDEQYF
TRBD2,TRBV29-1,TRBJ2-7,once,TGCAGCGTTCGGGCTCCGGGGGGCGAGCAGTACTTC,CSVRAPGGEQYF
-,TRBV7-8,TRBJ2-3,-,TGTGCCAGCAGCGCTGCTAGCGAAATCTTTGCAGATACGCAGTATTTT,CASSAASEIFADTQYF
TRBD2,TRBV29-1,TRBJ2-1,-,TGCAGCGTGGTGGGTAGCGGGACCGGCTCCTACAATGAGCAGTTCTTC,CSVVGSGTGSYNEQFF
-,TRBV7-9,TRBJ2-2,-,TGTGCCAGCAGCTTGCGGCTGAAGAACACCGGGGAGCTGTTTTTT,CASSLRLKNTGELFF
TRBD2,TRBV7-3,TRBJ2-3,-,TGTGCCAGCAGCTCCCCGGCTAGCGGGTTCAGCACAGATACGCAGTATTTT,CASSSPASGFSTDTQYF
TRBD2,TRBV14,TRBJ2-2,-,TGTGCCAGCAGCCCCAGGCTAGCGGGAGGGCCTTGGACCGGGGAGCTGTTTTTT,CASSPRLAGGPWTGELFF
-,TRBV6-5,TRBJ2-3,-,TGTGCCAGCAGGCGGGTCCCCCCAGATACGCAGTATTTT,CASRRVPPDTQYF
TRBD2,TRBV11-3,TRBJ2-5,-,TGTGCCAGCAGCCCCGGGACTAGCGGGCATGGAACCCAGTACTTC,CASSPGTSGHGTQYF
-,TRBV9,TRBJ2-2,-,TGTGCCAGCAGCGTCGAGTTCGGCGGGGAGCTGTTTTTT,CASSVEFGGELFF
-,TRBV9,TRBJ2-3,-,TGTGCCAGCAGCGTAGGTAGGCCAATTGATACGCAGTATTTT,CASSVGRPIDTQYF
TRBD1,TRBV7-9,TRBJ2-3,-,TGTGCCAGCAGCACAGCGGACAGGGGGCAGGCAGATACGCAGTATTTT,CASSTADRGQADTQYF
-,TRBV27,TRBJ2-1,-,TGTGCCAGCAGCGGGCTGGGGTGGTCTAACAATGAGCAGTTCTTC,CASSGLGWSNNEQFF